This T cell receptor (beta chain) came from a study of blood T cell repertoires in COVID-19 (dated by TCRdb to between 2020 and 2021). In terms of the full investigation: Samples covering the acute and convalescent phases of COVID-19 were provided by collaborators in the United States, Italy and Spain. The material from the prospective study consisted of cDNA or gDNA derived from T cells, B-cell-depleted T cells, or PBMCs. The dataset comprised deeply sampled blood TCRbeta repertoires from subjects exposed to, actively infected with, or recovered from COVID-19. The repertoires were made available in a free public database intended to serve as a resource for research on the immune response to SARS-CoV-2. The samples were drawn from two sources: the first 160 participants of the ongoing ImmuneRACE study, and approximately 1,300 subjects contributed by 6 global collaborators. The sample metadata nearly always contained a de-identified subject ID, COVID-19 status, age in years and sex. Where available, HLA class I and class II types were taken from metadata supplied by the sample provider and were not determined by assay-based typing. Points the paper makes about the study in general: The quantity of clinical and demographic metadata differed by source and by participant and was supplied without curation.

Comments on this clone: Its antigen is not yet known. The record has no base qualities; no much larger clone is one base away.

TCRbeta CDR3 regions were amplified from genomic DNA by means of the immunoSEQ Assay, a bias-controlled multiplex PCR. The authors' pipeline ran thus. The number of nucleated cells in each sample was estimated from the amplification of reference gene primers within the assay. To quantify the absolute abundance of each unique TCRbeta CDR3 rearrangement, sequence reads were collapsed and filtered. For each sample, productive Simpson clonality was calculated as the square root of Simpson's diversity index across productive rearrangements. TCRdb took over this immuneACCESS table, retaining in-frame rearrangements with V and J assigned. Such tables are incomplete; in checked studies, under half of the missing clones stem from an unresolved V gene, and the remainder is unexplained. V and J calls and clone size are given by that table; D and trimming were obtained from the DNA. Across this sample there are about 100,000 clones, with roughly 84% seen only once. The ten top clones hold 7% to 9% of the sample.

Whole blood was collected in K2EDTA tubes by collaborating institutions according to the institutions' own protocols. Collaborator samples were shipped for TCRbeta analysis as frozen whole blood, isolated PBMCs, or DNA extracted from either sample type. The CDR3 sequence holds 17 residues, the cysteine and phenylalanine included. Left in the record is the CDR3 DNA by itself, 51 bases read in frame from the first base. CDR1 and CDR2 were assigned from the germline V gene as SNHLY and FYNNEI. V lost 6 bases and J lost 3 bases, and the count of bases not matched to a germline gene is 17. The sample was peripheral blood. This clonotype was obtained from a man aged 25 to 40 in a cohort sampled during active COVID-19. The chain employs TRBV2 and TRBJ2-7, and TRBD1 matches 7 of the central bases. The DNA sequence is given as TGTGCCAGCAGGGCGAACAGGGGAACTGGACGAAACTACGAGCAGTACTTC. Its product reads: CASRANRGTGRNYEQYF.